The clone carrying this TCR beta chain appeared once. Authors' data handling: Researchers report that nucleated cell counts were estimated from reference gene primer amplification. The method was immunoSEQ multiplex PCR; TCRdb's version includes in-frame clones alone and lacks a portion of them. V, J and clone size are taken as reported in that table, and D and trimming were inferred from the DNA itself. The sample has about 130,000 clones, 75% to 90% seen once. CDR1 and CDR2 from the germline V gene are MGHRA and YSYEKL. V was pared by 0 bases and J by 4 bases, with 16 bases between. This CDR3 comprises 17 residues. This record belongs to a study of blood T cell repertoires in COVID-19. The wider study: The samples span acute and convalescent COVID-19 from the United States, Italy and Spain. In each case, the material was cDNA or gDNA derived from T cells, B-cell-depleted T cells, or PBMCs.

The material sequenced was peripheral blood. The origin of this receptor is a woman aged 50 to 60 who had recovered from COVID-19. V gene TRBV4-1 combines with J gene TRBJ1-3, with TRBD1 as a possible D gene (6 bases). The CDR3 region is CASSQDQGIALGNTIYF. The CDR3 DNA reads as TGCGCCAGCAGCCAAGATCAGGGGATTGCGTTAGGAAACACCATATATTTT.